Below, 21 T cell receptor beta chains from the same sample are listed, as sequenced in a study of post-analysis software for immune sequencing data. Broader study findings: Comparison of patients with controls showed 4 to 6 TRBV segments more frequent in patients, TRBV5-6, TRBV5-1 and TRBV20-1 among them.

These receptors' antigens are unknown. Carried by the TCR beta cDNA libraries were unique molecular identifiers. TCRdb reprocessed the PCR reads with MiXCR, giving one entry per CDR3 protein. Found here are about 500,000 distinct CDR3 sequences, roughly 45% of them singletons; the top ten hold about 12%. Sequenced input: blood. These receptors were collected from a girl between 10 and 17 years old with multiple sclerosis.

The chain carries TRBV7-2 and TRBJ2-7, with 7 bases that match TRBD2. V lost 4 bases and J lost 9; bases outside the gene matches: 18. Germline V lookup: CDR1 SGHTA, CDR2 FQGNSA. This CDR3 contains 16 residues. CDR3 protein: CASSSRQSSGPLGQYF. For the CDR3, the DNA is TGTGCCAGCAGCTCGAGGCAATCTAGCGGTCCGCTCGGGCAGTACTTC.

CDR3 nucleotides: TGCGCCAGCAGCCAAGACCCCACAGCGTCCTCCTACGAGCAGTACTTC. This translates into CASSQDPTASSYEQYF. The chain carries TRBV4-1 and TRBJ2-7; D is unclear. There are 16 residues in the CDR3. CDR1 is MGHRA and CDR2 is YSYEKL in the germline V gene. The germline V and J ends were trimmed by 0 bases and 0 bases, with 12 bases remaining between them.

The chain combines TRBV12-3 or TRBV12-4 with TRBJ2-7; 9 bases align to TRBD2. This CDR3 comprises 16 residues. The V and J ends lost 6 bases and 2 bases, in that order; junction bases with no gene match: 11. The CDR3 sequence: CASSYPLAGGPYEQYF. Here the CDR3 DNA reads TGTGCCAGCAGCTACCCTTTGGCGGGAGGGCCCTACGAGCAGTACTTC.

Regarding this clonotype: Because it lacks the conserved phenylalanine or tryptophan at the end, this CDR3 is likely a read error. This rearrangement joins TRBV10-3 to TRBJ1-2; 8 nucleotides align to TRBD1. The CDR3 contains 14 residues. The germline V gene has CDR1 ENHRY and CDR2 SYGVKD. Trimming took 8 bases from V and 3 from J; bases not matched to a gene: 8. The CDR3 here is CAIGGQASDYGYTC. The CDR3 DNA sequence: TGTGCCATCGGGGGACAGGCCTCGGACTATGGCTACACCTGC.

The chain uses TRBV7-6 and TRBJ2-7; 7 nucleotides match TRBD1. The germline V gene has CDR1 SGHVS and CDR2 FNYEAQ. The CDR3 spans 14 residues. The trim removed 4 bases at V and 2 bases at J, leaving 5 bases unmatched. The CDR3 is CASSSGQTTYEQYF. DNA of the CDR3: TGTGCCAGCAGCTCGGGACAGACAACCTACGAGCAGTACTTC.

There are a few counts of this clonotype. The chain uses TRBV10-3 and TRBJ2-3; D is undetermined. The V end lost 3 bases, the J end lost 5 bases, and 6 bases lay between the germline ends. CDR3 length equals 12 residues. Germline V gene sequence: CDR1 ENHRY, CDR2 SYGVKD. DNA of the CDR3: TGTGCCATCAGTGACAGAGGAGATACGCAGTATTTT. This encodes CAISDRGDTQYF.

The rearrangement uses TRBV7-9 and TRBJ2-1, with 9 bases identical to TRBD2. V trimming: 4 bases; J trimming: 8 bases; junction bases outside the gene matches: 18. The CDR3 spans 18 residues. Germline V gives CDR1 SEHNR, CDR2 FQNEAQ (reference sequence). The CDR3 region has the DNA TGTGCCAGCAGCTCCACCCGACTAGCGGTTTACCTAAGGGATGAGCAGTTCTTC. Translating gives CASSSTRLAVYLRDEQFF. Filled out from reference TRBV7-9 and TRBJ2-1, the complete variable domain reads DTGVSQNPRHKITKRGQNVTFRCDPISEHNRLYWYRQTLGQGPEFLTYFQNEAQLEKSRLLSDRFSAERPKGSFSTLEIQRTEQGDSAMYLCASSSTRLAVYLRDEQFFGPGTRLTVL.

This clonotype was seen at least ten times. V usage is TRBV4-1 and J usage is TRBJ2-1, with no clear D. Deletions cut 0 bases from V and 2 bases from J, with 8 bases between. The CDR3 runs 15 residues. Germline loops: CDR1 MGHRA, CDR2 YSYEKL. The DNA of the CDR3 is TGCGCCAGCAGCCAAGAGGAACCCCCCTACAATGAGCAGTTCTTC. Translation gives CASSQEEPPYNEQFF.

This chain joins TRBV12-3 or TRBV12-4 and TRBJ2-1; 8 bases agree with TRBD2. Trimming removed 6 bases from V and 8 bases from J; junction bases left unmatched: 15. The CDR3 loop spans 16 amino acids. For the CDR3, the DNA is TGTGCCAGCAGCTCACGGGCGGGAGGAGTAATGGATGAGCAGTTCTTC. Translation: CASSSRAGGVMDEQFF.

There are a few counts of this clonotype. The chain recombines TRBV5-1 with TRBJ1-1; D gene uncertain. The CDR3 sequence is 16 residues long. CDR1 and CDR2 from the germline V gene are SGHRS and YFSETQ. V dropped 3 bases and J dropped 0 bases, with 15 bases sitting between them. The CDR3 loop reads CASSSTPSEVNTEAFF. The CDR3, as DNA: TGCGCCAGCAGCTCTACCCCCAGTGAAGTGAACACTGAAGCTTTCTTT.

The CDR3, as DNA: TGTGCCATCAGTGGACCGGACAGGGCGAATCAGCCCCAGCATTTT. Encoded protein: CAISGPDRANQPQHF. The V gene is TRBV10-3, the J gene TRBJ1-5; 8 bases fit TRBD1. After removal of 4 bases from V and 4 bases from J, the junction contained 6 bases not matched to a gene. Germline V gene data show CDR1 as ENHRY and CDR2 as SYGVKD. CDR3 length: 15 residues.

This chain links TRBV15 with TRBJ2-5, with D unclear. The V gene's germline CDR1 is LNHNV and CDR2 YYDKDF (reference sequence). The CDR3 has 14 amino acids. The V gene lost 0 bases and the J gene lost 5 bases, with 10 bases spanning the gap. The CDR3 loop reads CATSRDTPPETQYF. The CDR3 coding sequence is TGTGCCACCAGCAGAGATACGCCTCCGGAGACCCAGTACTTC.

The chain combines TRBV6-5 with TRBJ2-5; TRBD1 matches 7 bases. TRBJ2-7 explains the end of the DNA better; the J call may be wrong. Looked up from germline, CDR1 is MNHEY and CDR2 is SVGAGI. CDR3 length equals 15 residues. CDR3 residues: CASSYVQGEFVEQYF. The CDR3 DNA reads as TGTGCCAGCAGTTACGTCCAGGGGGAATTCGTCGAGCAGTACTTC.

The chain employs TRBV7-2 and TRBJ2-7, with D perhaps assigned TRBD1 or TRBD2 (5 bases each). V shed 5 bases and J shed 1 base, with 15 bases lying between them. This CDR3 comprises 15 residues. Germline assignment: CDR1 SGHTA and CDR2 FQGNSA. For the CDR3, the DNA is TGTGCCAGCAGCCGGGGACGGGGAAATTCCTACGAGCAGTACTTC. Translation gives CASSRGRGNSYEQYF. Together with reference TRBV7-2 and TRBJ2-7, the CDR3 gives the full variable domain: GAGVSQSPSNKVTEKGKDVELRCDPISGHTALYWYRQSLGQGLEFLIYFQGNSAPDKSGLPSDRFSAERTGGSVSTLTIQRTQQEDSAVYLCASSRGRGNSYEQYFGPGTRLTVT.

By its share, this clonotype is medium-sized. The chain recombines TRBV5-1 with TRBJ2-1; TRBD2 matches 7 bases. This CDR3 contains 14 residues. Germline V gene lookup returns CDR1 SGHRS and CDR2 YFSETQ. Trimming took 5 bases from V and 2 from J; bases not matched to a gene: 4. CDR3 region: CASSGAGAYNEQFF. The CDR3 DNA follows: TGCGCCAGCAGTGGGGCGGGGGCCTACAATGAGCAGTTCTTC. Full variable domain (outside the CDR3, taken from reference TRBV5-1 and TRBJ2-1): KAGVTQTPRYLIKTRGQQVTLSCSPISGHRSVSWYQQTPGQGLQFLFEYFSETQRNKGNFPGRFSGRQFSNSRSEMNVSTLELGDSALYLCASSGAGAYNEQFFGPGTRLTVL.

This clonotype has just a few counts. The chain links TRBV20-1 to TRBJ2-1; the match to TRBD2 covers 10 bases. V was pared by 0 bases and J by 8 bases, with 7 bases of the junction left unmatched. The germline gives CDR1 DFQATT, CDR2 SNEGSKA (reference sequence). This CDR3 has 15 residues. CDR3 protein: CSARDVAGGWDEQFF. Here the CDR3 DNA reads TGCAGTGCTAGAGATGTAGCGGGAGGTTGGGATGAGCAGTTCTTC.

This chain uses TRBV20-1 with TRBJ2-5; TRBD1 or TRBD2 may be the D gene (5 bases each). V shed 3 bases and J shed 4 bases, with 9 bases lying between them. This CDR3 comprises 12 residues. Germline CDR1 is DFQATT and CDR2 is SNEGSKA (reference sequence). Here the CDR3 reads CSARVRGETQYF. CDR3 bases: TGCAGTGCTAGGGTGAGGGGAGAGACCCAGTACTTC.

As to this clonotype: A junction boundary mismatches the germline segment, possibly from a read error. The rearrangement uses TRBV5-5 and TRBJ2-1, with a possible D match to TRBD1 (6 bases). The CDR3 covers 18 residues. The germline CDR1 and CDR2 sequences are SGHKS and YYEKEE (reference sequence). CDR3 amino acids: CATQLVVGGKDSYNELFF. The CDR3 nucleotides are TGCGCCACCCAGCTTGTGGTAGGGGGAAAAGACTCCTACAATGAGCTGTTCTTC.

The chain has TRBV12-5 and TRBJ2-5; D is unclear. CDR3 length: 11 amino acids. From germline, CDR1 is LGHNT and CDR2 FRNRAP. V lost 1 base to trimming and J lost 5 bases, with 2 bases between them. The CDR3 DNA is TGTGCTAGTGGTTTGGGGGAGACCCAGTACTTC. Translation gives CASGLGETQYF.

V usage is TRBV5-1 and J usage is TRBJ2-1; D unresolved. This CDR3 region has 13 residues. Per germline, CDR1 SGHRS and CDR2 YFSETQ. The V end was cut by 4 bases, the J end by 6 bases, with 11 bases between. In DNA form, the CDR3 reads TGCGCCAGCAGCCACGGACGGATCAATGAGCAGTTCTTC. Translated, it gives CASSHGRINEQFF.

This clonotype came up a few times. The J gene is TRBJ2-3, the V gene TRBV12-3 or TRBV12-4, with unresolved D. Between the trimmed V and J ends, which lost 8 bases and 5 bases, there was a span of 2 bases. The CDR3 sequence is 9 residues long. The CDR3 bases are TGTGCCAGCGGAGATACGCAGTATTTT. It encodes CASGDTQYF.